The entry below gives a single TCR beta chain sequence along with its context. As processed by the authors: Estimates of nucleated cell counts were drawn from the amplification of reference gene primers. Here immunoSEQ multiplex PCR was the method, and the copy in TCRdb shows in-frame clones only, minus some. D and trimming were read from the DNA, whereas the V and J calls and clone size are those reported in that table. The table lists about 270,000 clones, 86% of them singletons. This sample was included in a study of blood T cell repertoires in COVID-19. Study context: Spain, Italy and the United States supplied samples that represented acute and convalescent COVID-19.

Germline lookup yields CDR1 SGHRS and CDR2 YFSETQ. After removal of 6 bases from V and 2 bases from J, the junction contained 2 bases not matched to a gene. The CDR3 contains 14 residues. Source material: peripheral blood. The sequence came from a man aged 40-49 years with active or convalescent COVID-19. The chain couples TRBV5-1 to TRBJ2-3, with 11 bases identical to TRBD1. In DNA form, the CDR3 reads TGCGCCAGCACGGACAGGGGGCACACAGATACGCAGTATTTT. Translated: CASTDRGHTDTQYF.